This T cell receptor beta chain originates from a study of T cells in localized non-small cell lung cancer. The study, taken as a whole, reports: Because sequencing included only one region (of the tumor), heterogeneity remains possible.

The V and J ends lost 5 bases and 9 bases, in that order; junction bases with no gene match: 12. Looked up from germline, CDR1 is MNHEY and CDR2 is SMNVEV (reference sequence). This CDR3 contains 15 residues. TCRdb's table, derived via immunoSEQ multiplex PCR, lists solely in-frame clones and lacks some. This table has about 82,000 clones, around three quarters appearing once. A remark on this clone: Its antigen remains unidentified.

Sample: PBMCs, taken before any cancer treatment. V gene TRBV27 combines with J gene TRBJ1-5; 8 nucleotides match TRBD1. The sequence was collected from a man between 40 and 70 years old with stage II squamous cell lung carcinoma. The CDR3 region is CASSPGTGLMMPQHF. CDR3 in DNA: TGTGCCAGCAGTCCCGGGACAGGCCTTATGATGCCCCAGCATTTT.